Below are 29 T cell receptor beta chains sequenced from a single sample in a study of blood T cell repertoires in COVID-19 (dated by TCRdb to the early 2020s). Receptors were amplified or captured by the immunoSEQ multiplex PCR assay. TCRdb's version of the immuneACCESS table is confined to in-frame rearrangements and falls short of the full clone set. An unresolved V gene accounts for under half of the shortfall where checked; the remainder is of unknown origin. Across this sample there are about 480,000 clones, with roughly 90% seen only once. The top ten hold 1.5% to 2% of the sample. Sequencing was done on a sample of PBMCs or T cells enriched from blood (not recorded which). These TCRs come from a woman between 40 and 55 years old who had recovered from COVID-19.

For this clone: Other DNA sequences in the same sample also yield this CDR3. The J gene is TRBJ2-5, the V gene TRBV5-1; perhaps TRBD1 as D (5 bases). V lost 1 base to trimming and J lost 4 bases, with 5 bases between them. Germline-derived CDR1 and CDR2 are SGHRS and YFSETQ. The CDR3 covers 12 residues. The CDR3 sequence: CASSLTGETQYF. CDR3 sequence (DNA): TGCGCCAGCAGCTTGACAGGAGAGACCCAGTACTTC.

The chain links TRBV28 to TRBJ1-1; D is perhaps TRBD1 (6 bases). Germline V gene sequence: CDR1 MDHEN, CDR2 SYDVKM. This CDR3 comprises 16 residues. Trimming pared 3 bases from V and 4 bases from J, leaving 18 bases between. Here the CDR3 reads CASSFHLGGGGTEAFF. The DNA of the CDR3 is TGTGCCAGCAGTTTCCACCTGGGCGGGGGCGGCACTGAAGCTTTCTTT.

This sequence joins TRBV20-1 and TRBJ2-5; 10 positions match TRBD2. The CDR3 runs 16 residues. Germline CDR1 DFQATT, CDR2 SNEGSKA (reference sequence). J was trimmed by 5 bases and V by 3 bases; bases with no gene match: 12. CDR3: CSASYLAGAGWETQYF. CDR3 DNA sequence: TGCAGTGCTAGTTACCTAGCGGGAGCGGGGTGGGAGACCCAGTACTTC.

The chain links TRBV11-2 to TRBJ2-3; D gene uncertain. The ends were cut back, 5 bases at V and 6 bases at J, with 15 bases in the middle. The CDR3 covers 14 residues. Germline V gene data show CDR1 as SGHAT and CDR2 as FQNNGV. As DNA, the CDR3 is TGTGCCAGCAGCCGGGTTGTAGGTCGGGATACGCAGTATTTT. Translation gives CASSRVVGRDTQYF.

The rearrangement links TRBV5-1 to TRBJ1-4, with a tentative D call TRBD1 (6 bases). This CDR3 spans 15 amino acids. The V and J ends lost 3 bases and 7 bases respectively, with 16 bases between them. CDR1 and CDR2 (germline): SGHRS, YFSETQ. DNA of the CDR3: TGCGCCAGCAGCTCACAAAGGGGGAGGGGTGAAAAACTGTTTTTT. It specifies CASSSQRGRGEKLFF.

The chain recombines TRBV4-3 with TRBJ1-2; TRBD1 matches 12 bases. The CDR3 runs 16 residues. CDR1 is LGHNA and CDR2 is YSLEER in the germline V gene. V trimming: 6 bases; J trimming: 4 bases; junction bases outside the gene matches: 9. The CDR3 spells CASSRDRGPGGYGYTF. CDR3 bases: TGCGCCAGCAGTCGGGACAGGGGGCCCGGAGGCTATGGCTACACCTTC.

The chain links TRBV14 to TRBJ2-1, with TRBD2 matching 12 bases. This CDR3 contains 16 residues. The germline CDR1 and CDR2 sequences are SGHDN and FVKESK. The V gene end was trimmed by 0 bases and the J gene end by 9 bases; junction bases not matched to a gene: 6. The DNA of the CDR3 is TGTGCCAGCAGCCAAGATACGCTAGCGGGAGGGTTTGAGCAGTTCTTC. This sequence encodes CASSQDTLAGGFEQFF.

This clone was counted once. The chain's CDR3 is CSGDRGFDEQFF. The CDR3 nucleotides are TGCAGCGGGGACAGGGGTTTCGATGAGCAGTTCTTC. The V gene is TRBV29-1, the J gene TRBJ2-1; 10 bases match TRBD1. After removal of 7 bases from V and 8 bases from J, the junction contained 5 bases not matched to a gene. The germline V gene has CDR1 SQVTM and CDR2 ANQGSEA. This CDR3 spans 12 amino acids.

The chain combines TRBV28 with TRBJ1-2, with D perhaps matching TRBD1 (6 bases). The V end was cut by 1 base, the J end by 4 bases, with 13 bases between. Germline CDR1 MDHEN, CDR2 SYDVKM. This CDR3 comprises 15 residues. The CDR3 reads CASSLLTGSGYGYTF. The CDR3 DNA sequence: TGTGCCAGCAGTTTATTGACAGGATCTGGCTATGGCTACACCTTC.

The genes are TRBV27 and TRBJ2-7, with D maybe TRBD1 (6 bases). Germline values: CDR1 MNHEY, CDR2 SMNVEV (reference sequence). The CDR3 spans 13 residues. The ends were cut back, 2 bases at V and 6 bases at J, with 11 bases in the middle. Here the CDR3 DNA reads TGTGCCAGCAGTTTAGACAGGCTGGGCGAGCAGTACTTC. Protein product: CASSLDRLGEQYF.

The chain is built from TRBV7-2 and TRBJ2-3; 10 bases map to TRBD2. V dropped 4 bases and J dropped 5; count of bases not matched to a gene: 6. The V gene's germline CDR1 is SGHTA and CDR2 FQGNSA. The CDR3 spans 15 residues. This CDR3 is CASSSYSGRRDTQYF. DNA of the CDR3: TGTGCCAGCAGCTCCTATAGCGGGAGGAGAGATACGCAGTATTTT.

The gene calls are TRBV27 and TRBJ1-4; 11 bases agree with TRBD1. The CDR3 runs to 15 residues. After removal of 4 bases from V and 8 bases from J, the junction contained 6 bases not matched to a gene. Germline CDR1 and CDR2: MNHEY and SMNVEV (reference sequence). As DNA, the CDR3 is TGTGCCAGCAGTTCATGGACAGGGGGCGTCGAAAAACTGTTTTTT. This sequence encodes CASSSWTGGVEKLFF.

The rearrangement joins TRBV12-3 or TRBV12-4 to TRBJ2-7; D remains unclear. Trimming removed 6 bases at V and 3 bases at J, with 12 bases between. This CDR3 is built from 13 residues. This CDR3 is CASSPGSGYEQYF. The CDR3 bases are TGTGCCAGCAGCCCCGGGTCTGGCTACGAGCAGTACTTC.

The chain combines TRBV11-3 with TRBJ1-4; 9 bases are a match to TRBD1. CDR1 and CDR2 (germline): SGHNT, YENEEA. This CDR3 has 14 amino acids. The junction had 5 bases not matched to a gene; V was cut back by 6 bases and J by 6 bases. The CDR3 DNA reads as TGTGCCAGCAGTTCGGGACAGGGAGATGAAAAACTGTTTTTT. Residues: CASSSGQGDEKLFF.

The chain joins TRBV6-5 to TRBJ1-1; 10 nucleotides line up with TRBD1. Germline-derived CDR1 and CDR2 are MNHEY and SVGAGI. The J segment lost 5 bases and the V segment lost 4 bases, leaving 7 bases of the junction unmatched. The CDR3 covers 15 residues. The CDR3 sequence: CASSSLGQGVTEAFF. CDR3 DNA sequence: TGTGCCAGCAGTTCCCTTGGACAGGGGGTGACTGAAGCTTTCTTT.

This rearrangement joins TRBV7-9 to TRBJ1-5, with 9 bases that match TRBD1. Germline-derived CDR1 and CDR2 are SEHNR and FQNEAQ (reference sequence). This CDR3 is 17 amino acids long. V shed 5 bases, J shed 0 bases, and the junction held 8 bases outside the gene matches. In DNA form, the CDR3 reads TGTGCCAGCAGCCGGACAGGGGCCGGGAATAGCAATCAGCCCCAGCATTTT. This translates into CASSRTGAGNSNQPQHF.

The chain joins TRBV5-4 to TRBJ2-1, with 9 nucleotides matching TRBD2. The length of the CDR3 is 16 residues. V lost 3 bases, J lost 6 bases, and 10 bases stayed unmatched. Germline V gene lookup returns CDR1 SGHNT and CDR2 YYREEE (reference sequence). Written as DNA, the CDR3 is TGTGCCAGCAGCTGGGGCGGGGGGGAAAACGGCAATGAGCAGTTCTTC. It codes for CASSWGGGENGNEQFF.

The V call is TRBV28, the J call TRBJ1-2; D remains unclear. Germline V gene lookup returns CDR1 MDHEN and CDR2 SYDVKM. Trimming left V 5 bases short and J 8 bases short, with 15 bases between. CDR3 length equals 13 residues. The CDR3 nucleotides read TGTGCCAGCAGTAAGGACCCCGCGGGGGGCTACACCTTC. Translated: CASSKDPAGGYTF.

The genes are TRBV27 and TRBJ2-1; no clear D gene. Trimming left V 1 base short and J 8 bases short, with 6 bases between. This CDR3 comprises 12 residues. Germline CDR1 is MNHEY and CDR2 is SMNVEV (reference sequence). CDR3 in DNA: TGTGCCAGCAGTTTATTAGGAGATGAGCAGTTCTTC. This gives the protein CASSLLGDEQFF.

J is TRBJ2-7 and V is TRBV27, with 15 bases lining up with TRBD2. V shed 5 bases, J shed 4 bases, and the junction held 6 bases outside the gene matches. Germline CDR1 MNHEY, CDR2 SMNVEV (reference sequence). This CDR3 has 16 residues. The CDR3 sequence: CASSPGLAGGGYEQYF. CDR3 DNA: TGTGCCAGCAGTCCGGGACTAGCGGGAGGAGGGTACGAGCAGTACTTC.

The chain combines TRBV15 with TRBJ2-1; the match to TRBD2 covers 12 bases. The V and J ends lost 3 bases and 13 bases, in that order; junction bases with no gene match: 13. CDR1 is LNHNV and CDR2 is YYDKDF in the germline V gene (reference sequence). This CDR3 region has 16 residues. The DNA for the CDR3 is TGTGCCACCAGCAGTCATCGGACTAGCGGGAAAGGAGAACAGTTCTTC. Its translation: CATSSHRTSGKGEQFF.

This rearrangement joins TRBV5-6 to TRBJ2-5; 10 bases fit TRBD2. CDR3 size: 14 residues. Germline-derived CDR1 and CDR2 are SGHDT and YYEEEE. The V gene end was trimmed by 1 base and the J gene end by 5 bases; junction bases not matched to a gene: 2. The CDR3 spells CASSLSGLAETQYF. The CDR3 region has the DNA TGTGCCAGCAGCTTGTCGGGACTAGCGGAGACCCAGTACTTC.

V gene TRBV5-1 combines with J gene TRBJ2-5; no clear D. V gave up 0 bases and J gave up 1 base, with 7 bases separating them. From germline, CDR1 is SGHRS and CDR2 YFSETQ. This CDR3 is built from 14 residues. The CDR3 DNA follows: TGCGCCAGCAGCTTGGCAGGTGGCCAAGAGACCCAGTACTTC. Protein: CASSLAGGQETQYF. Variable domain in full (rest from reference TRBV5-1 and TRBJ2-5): KAGVTQTPRYLIKTRGQQVTLSCSPISGHRSVSWYQQTPGQGLQFLFEYFSETQRNKGNFPGRFSGRQFSNSRSEMNVSTLELGDSALYLCASSLAGGQETQYFGPGTRLLVL.

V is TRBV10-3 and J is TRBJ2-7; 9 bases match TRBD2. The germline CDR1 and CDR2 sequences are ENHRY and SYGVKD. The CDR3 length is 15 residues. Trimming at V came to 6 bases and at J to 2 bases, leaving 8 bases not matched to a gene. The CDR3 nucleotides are TGTGCCATCAGCTCTTCGGGCGGGAGGGCCTACGAGCAGTACTTC. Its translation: CAISSSGGRAYEQYF.

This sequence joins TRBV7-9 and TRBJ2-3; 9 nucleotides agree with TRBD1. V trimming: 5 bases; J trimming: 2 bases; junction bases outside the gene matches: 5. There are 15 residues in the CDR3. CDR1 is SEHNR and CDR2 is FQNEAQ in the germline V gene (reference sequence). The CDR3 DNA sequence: TGTGCCAGCAGCCGGGACAGGGAACCCACAGATACGCAGTATTTT. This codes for CASSRDREPTDTQYF.

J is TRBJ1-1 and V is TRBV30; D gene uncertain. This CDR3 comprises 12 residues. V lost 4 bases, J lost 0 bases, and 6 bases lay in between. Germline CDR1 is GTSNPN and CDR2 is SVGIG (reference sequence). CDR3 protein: CAWNGMNTEAFF. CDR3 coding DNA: TGTGCCTGGAATGGCATGAACACTGAAGCTTTCTTT.

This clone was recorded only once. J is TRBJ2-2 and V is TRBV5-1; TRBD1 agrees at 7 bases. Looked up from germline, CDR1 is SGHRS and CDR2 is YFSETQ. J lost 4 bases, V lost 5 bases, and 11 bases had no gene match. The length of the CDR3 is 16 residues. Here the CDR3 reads CASRSIGQALTGELFF. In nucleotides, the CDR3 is TGCGCCAGCAGATCGATCGGACAGGCCCTCACCGGGGAGCTGTTTTTT.

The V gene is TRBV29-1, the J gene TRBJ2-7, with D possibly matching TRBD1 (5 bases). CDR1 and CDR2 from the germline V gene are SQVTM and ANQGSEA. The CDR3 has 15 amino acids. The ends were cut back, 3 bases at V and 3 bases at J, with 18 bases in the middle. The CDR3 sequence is CSVEFGVLGHYEQYF. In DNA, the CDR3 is TGCAGCGTTGAGTTTGGGGTTCTTGGACACTACGAGCAGTACTTC.

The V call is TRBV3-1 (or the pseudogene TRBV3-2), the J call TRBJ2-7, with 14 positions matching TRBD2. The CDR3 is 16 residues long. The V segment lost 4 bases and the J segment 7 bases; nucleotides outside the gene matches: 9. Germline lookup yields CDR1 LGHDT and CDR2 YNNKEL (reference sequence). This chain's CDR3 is CASSPGGLAGAKEQYF. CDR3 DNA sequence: TGTGCCAGCAGCCCAGGGGGACTAGCGGGAGCTAAGGAGCAGTACTTC.